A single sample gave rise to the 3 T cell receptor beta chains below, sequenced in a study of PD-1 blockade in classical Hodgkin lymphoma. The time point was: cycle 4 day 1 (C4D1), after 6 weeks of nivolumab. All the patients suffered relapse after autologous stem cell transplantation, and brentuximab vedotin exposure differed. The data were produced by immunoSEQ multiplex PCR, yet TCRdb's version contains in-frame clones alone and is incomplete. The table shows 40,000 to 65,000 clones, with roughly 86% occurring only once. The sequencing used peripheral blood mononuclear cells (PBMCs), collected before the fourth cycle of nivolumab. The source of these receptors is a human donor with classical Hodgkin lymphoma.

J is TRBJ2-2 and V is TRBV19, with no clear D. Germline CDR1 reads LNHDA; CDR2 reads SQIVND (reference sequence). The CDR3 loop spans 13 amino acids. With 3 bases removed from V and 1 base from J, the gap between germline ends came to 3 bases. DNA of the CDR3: TGTGCCAGTAGTATTAAGAACACCGGGGAGCTGTTTTTT. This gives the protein CASSIKNTGELFF.

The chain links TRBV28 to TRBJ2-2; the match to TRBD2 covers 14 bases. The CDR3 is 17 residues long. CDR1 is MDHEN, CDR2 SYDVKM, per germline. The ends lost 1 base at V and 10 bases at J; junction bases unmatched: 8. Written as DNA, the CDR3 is TGTGCCAGCAGTTTATCCGGGACTAGCGGGAGTAAAGCGGAGCTGTTTTTT. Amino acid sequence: CASSLSGTSGSKAELFF.

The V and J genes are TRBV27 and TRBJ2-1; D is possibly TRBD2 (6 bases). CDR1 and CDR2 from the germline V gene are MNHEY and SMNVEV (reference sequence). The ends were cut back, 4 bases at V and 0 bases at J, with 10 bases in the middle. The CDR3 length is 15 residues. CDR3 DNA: TGTGCCAGCAGTTGGGACTCCAGCTCCTACAATGAGCAGTTCTTC. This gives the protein CASSWDSSSYNEQFF.